The present entry profiles one T cell receptor beta chain with its context. Antigen specificity is unknown. The sample is drawn from a study of human T cells and chemical hapten exposure. Whole-study results and caveats: Those TCRs sitting above 1 in 1000 frequency stayed the same with DPC sensitization.

Individual cDNA molecules each carried unique molecular identifiers attached by the library. Each CDR3 protein is one row after TCRdb ran MiXCR on the reads. The sample has about 4,800 distinct CDR3 sequences; around 50% are singletons. Described treatment: therapeutic diphenylcyclopropenone sensitization with weekly scalp DPC. Germline CDR1 is WNHNN and CDR2 is SYGVQD (reference sequence). V shed 4 bases and J 6 bases; nucleotides not matched to a gene: 6. The CDR3 has 13 residues. Sequenced material: whole blood, taken before DPC sensitization or 2, 6, or about 24 weeks after (not recorded which). The TCR sequence derives from an adult with alopecia areata. Some clones in this sample may be carry-over from other donors' samples. This table probably holds off-target reads from a library built for another chain. The chain carries TRBV10-1 and TRBJ2-7; TRBD1 agrees at 7 bases. The CDR3 loop reads CASSADRAGEQYF. Here the CDR3 DNA reads TGCGCCAGCAGTGCCGACAGGGCTGGCGAGCAGTACTTC.